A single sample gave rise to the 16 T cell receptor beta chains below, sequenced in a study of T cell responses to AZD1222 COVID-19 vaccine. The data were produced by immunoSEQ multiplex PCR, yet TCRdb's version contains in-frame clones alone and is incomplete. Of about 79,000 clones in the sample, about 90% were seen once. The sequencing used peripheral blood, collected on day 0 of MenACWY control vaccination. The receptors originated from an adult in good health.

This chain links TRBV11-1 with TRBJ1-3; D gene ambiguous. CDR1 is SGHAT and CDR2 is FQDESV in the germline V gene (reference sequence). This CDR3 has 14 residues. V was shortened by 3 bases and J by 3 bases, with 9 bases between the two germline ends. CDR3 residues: CASSLDLLGNTIYF. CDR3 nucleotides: TGTGCCAGCAGCTTGGACCTTCTTGGAAACACCATATATTTT. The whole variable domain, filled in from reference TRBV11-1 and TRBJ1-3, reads EAEVAQSPRYKITEKSQAVAFWCDPISGHATLYWYRQILGQGPELLVQFQDESVVDDSQLPKDRFSAERLKGVDSTLKIQPAELGDSAMYLCASSLDLLGNTIYFGEGSWLTVV.

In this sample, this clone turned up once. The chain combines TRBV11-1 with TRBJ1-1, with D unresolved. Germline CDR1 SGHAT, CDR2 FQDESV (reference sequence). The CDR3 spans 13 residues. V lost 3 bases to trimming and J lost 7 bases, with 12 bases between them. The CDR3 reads CASSFDYGVEAFF. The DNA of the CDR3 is TGTGCCAGCAGCTTTGATTACGGGGTTGAAGCTTTCTTT.

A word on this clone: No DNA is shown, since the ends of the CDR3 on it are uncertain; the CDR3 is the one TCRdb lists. This chain's CDR3 is CASSTSDSNQPQHF. This chain links TRBV6-5 with TRBJ1-5. The CDR3 length is 14 residues, termini included. Per the germline V gene, CDR1 is MNHEY and CDR2 is SVGAGI.

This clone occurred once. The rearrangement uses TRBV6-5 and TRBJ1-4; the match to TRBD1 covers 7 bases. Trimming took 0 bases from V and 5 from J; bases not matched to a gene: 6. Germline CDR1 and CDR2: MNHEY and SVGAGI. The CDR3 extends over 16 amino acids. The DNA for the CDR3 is TGTGCCAGCAGTTACTCCCTCGGGACAGCGAATGAAAAACTGTTTTTT. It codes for CASSYSLGTANEKLFF.

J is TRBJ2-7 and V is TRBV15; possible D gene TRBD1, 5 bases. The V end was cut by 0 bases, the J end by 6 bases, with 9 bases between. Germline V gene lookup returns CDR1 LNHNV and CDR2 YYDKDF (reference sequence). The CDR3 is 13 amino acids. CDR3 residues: CATSRDPDSEQYF. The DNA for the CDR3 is TGTGCCACCAGCAGAGATCCTGACAGCGAGCAGTACTTC. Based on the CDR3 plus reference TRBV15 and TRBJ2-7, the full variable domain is DAMVIQNPRYQVTQFGKPVTLSCSQTLNHNVMYWYQQKSSQAPKLLFHYYDKDFNNEADTPDNFQSRRPNTSFCFLDIRSPGLGDTAMYLCATSRDPDSEQYFGPGTRLTVT.

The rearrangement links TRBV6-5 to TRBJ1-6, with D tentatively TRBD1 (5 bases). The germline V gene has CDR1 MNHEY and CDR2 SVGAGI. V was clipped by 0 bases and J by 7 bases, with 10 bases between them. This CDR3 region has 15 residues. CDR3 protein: CASSYSGDRNSPLHF. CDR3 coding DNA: TGTGCCAGCAGTTACTCGGGGGACCGAAATTCACCCCTCCACTTT.

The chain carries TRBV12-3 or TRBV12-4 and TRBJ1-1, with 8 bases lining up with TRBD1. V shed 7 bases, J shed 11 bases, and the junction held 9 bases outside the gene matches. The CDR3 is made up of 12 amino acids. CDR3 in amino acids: CASIMTGARAFF. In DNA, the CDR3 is TGTGCCAGCATAATGACAGGGGCCCGGGCTTTCTTT.

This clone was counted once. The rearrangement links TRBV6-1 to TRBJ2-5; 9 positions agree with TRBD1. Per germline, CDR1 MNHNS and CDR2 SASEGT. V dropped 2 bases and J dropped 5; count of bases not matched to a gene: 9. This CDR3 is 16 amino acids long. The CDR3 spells CASSERGQGRWETQYF. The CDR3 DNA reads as TGTGCCAGCAGTGAAAGGGGACAGGGAAGGTGGGAGACCCAGTACTTC.

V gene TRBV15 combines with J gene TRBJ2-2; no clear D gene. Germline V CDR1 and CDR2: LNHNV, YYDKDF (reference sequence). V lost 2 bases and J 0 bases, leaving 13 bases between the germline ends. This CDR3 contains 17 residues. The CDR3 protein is CATSRPTGDPNTGELFF. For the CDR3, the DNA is TGTGCCACCAGCAGACCTACGGGCGATCCGAACACCGGGGAGCTGTTTTTT.

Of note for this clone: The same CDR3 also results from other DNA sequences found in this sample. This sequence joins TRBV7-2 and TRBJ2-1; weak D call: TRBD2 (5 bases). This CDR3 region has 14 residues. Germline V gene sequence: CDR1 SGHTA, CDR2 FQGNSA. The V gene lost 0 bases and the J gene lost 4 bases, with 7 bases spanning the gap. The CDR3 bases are TGTGCCAGCAGCTTAGCCGGGGTATACAATGAGCAGTTCTTC. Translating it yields CASSLAGVYNEQFF. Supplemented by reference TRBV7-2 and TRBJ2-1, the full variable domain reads GAGVSQSPSNKVTEKGKDVELRCDPISGHTALYWYRQSLGQGLEFLIYFQGNSAPDKSGLPSDRFSAERTGGSVSTLTIQRTQQEDSAVYLCASSLAGVYNEQFFGPGTRLTVL.

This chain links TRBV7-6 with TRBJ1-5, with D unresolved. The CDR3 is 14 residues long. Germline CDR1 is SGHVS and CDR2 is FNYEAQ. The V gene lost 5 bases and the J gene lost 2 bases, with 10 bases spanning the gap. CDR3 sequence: CASSDTGGNQPQHF. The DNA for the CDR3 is TGTGCCAGCAGCGATACCGGAGGCAATCAGCCCCAGCATTTT.

The CDR3 sequence: CATSDRRGVGYTF. CDR3 DNA sequence: TGTGCCACCAGTGATCGCAGGGGGGTAGGCTACACCTTC. The chain couples TRBV24-1 to TRBJ1-2; 7 nucleotides match TRBD1. V dropped 3 bases and J dropped 8; count of bases not matched to a gene: 5. CDR3 length equals 13 residues. The germline CDR1 and CDR2 sequences are KGHDR and SFDVKD.

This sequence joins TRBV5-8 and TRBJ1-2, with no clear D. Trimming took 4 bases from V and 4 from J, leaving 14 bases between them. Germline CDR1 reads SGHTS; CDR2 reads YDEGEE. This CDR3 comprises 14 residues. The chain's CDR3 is CASSQTAHLYGYTF. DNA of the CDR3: TGTGCCAGCAGCCAAACAGCCCATCTCTATGGCTACACCTTC. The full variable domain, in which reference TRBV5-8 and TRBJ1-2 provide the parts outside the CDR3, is EAGVTQSPTHLIKTRGQQATLRCSPISGHTSVYWYQQALGLGLQFLLWYDEGEERNRGNFPPRFSGRQFPNYSSELNVNALELEDSALYLCASSQTAHLYGYTFGSGTRLTVV.

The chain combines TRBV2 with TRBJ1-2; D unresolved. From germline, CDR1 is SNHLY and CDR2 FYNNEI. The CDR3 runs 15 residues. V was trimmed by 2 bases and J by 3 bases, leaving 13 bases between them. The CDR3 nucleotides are TGTGCCAGCAGTGAACAGCCGGTTTCGGACTATGGCTACACCTTC. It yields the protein CASSEQPVSDYGYTF.

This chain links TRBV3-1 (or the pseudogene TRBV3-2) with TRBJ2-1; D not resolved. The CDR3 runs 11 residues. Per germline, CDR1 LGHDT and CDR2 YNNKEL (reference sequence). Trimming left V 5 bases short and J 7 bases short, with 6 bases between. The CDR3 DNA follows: TGTGCCAGCAGCTACCTTAATGAGCAGTTCTTC. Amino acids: CASSYLNEQFF.

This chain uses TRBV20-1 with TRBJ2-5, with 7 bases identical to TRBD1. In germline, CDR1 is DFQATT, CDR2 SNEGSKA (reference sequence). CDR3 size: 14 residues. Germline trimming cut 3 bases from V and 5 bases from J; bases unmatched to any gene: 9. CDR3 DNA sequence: TGCAGTGCTAGTTCGCCAGGGGGTACCGAGACCCAGTACTTC. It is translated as CSASSPGGTETQYF.